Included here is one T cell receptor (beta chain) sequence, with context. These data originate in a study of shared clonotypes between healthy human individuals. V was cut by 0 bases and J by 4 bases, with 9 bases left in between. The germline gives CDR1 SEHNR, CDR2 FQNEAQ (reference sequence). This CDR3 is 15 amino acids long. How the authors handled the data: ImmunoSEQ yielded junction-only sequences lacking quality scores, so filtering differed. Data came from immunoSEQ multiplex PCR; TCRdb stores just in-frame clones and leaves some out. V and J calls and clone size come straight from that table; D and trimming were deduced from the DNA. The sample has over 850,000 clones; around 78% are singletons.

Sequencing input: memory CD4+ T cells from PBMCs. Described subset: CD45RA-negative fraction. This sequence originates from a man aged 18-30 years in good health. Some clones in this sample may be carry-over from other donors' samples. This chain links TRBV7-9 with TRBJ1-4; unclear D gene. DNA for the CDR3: TGTGCCAGCAGCTTAGCTGGCGGTCGTAATGAAAAACTGTTTTTT. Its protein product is CASSLAGGRNEKLFF.